Listed below are T cell receptor beta chains from one sample, sequenced in a study of OX40 agonist ivuxolimab in advanced cancers. This table comes from immunoSEQ multiplex PCR, and its TCRdb copy is limited to in-frame clones, with some not included. The table shows 35,000 to 45,000 clones, with 85% to 95% occurring only once. The source material was CD4+ or CD8+ T cells sorted from blood, sampled in a trial of the OX40 agonist ivuxolimab. The source of these receptors is an adult with an advanced solid tumor such as melanoma, head and neck, liver or kidney cancer. Each CDR3 is given with its conserved first and last residue. Fields, in order: V gene, J gene, clone size, D gene, CDR3 protein, CDR3 DNA. D genes are given only for firm matches. The size of a clone is reported for some rows only, either as once, few or many, or as a class for expanded clones.

>TRBV28|TRBJ2-3|-|TRBD2
CASIGLAGPDTQYF
TGTGCCAGCATTGGACTAGCGGGACCAGATACGCAGTATTTT
>TRBV9|TRBJ1-3|-|-
CASSVDSASGNTIYF
TGTGCCAGCAGCGTAGACAGCGCCTCTGGAAACACCATATATTTT
>TRBV6-5|TRBJ2-7|-|-
CASSYQSSYEQYF
TGTGCCAGCAGTTACCAAAGCTCCTACGAGCAGTACTTC
>TRBV9|TRBJ2-2|-|TRBD2
CASSVEAGGPGGELFF
TGTGCCAGCAGCGTAGAGGCGGGAGGGCCAGGTGGGGAGCTGTTTTTT
>TRBV4-1|TRBJ2-7|-|-
CASSQVAPAPEQYF
TGCGCCAGCAGCCAGGTTGCCCCAGCCCCCGAGCAGTACTTC
>TRBV16|TRBJ2-2|-|-
CASRRTGELFF
TGTGCCAGCAGACGGACCGGGGAGCTGTTTTTT
>TRBV27|TRBJ2-3|-|-
CASSLISTDTQYF
TGTGCCAGCAGTTTGATATCCACAGATACGCAGTATTTT
>TRBV18|TRBJ1-2|-|TRBD1
CASSPLDREEGYTF
TGTGCCAGCTCACCATTGGACAGGGAGGAAGGCTACACCTTC
>TRBV6-5|TRBJ2-7|-|TRBD1
CASSYGGQGPPYEQYF
TGTGCCAGCAGTTACGGCGGACAGGGCCCACCCTACGAGCAGTACTTC
>TRBV5-6|TRBJ2-1|-|TRBD1
CASSSRGQGLGEQFF
TGTGCCAGCAGCTCTCGGGGACAGGGGTTAGGTGAGCAGTTCTTC
>TRBV7-9|TRBJ2-7|-|-
CAAGSSSEQYF
TGTGCCGCAGGTTCTAGTTCCGAGCAGTACTTC
>TRBV29-1|TRBJ1-4|-|-
CSVEDLEYILRTLPTNEKLFF
TGCAGCGTTGAAGATCTGGAATACATTCTTCGCACGCTTCCAACTAATGAAAAACTGTTTTTT
>TRBV19|TRBJ1-2|-|TRBD1
CASSSGTGDYGYTF
TGTGCCAGTAGTAGCGGGACAGGGGACTATGGCTACACCTTC
>TRBV19|TRBJ2-1|-|TRBD2
CASSRTSSTYNEQFF
TGTGCCAGTAGCCGGACTAGCTCGACCTACAATGAGCAGTTCTTC
>TRBV27|TRBJ2-7|-|-
CASSLGLTYEQYF
TGTGCCAGCAGTTTAGGGTTGACCTACGAGCAGTACTTC
>TRBV28|TRBJ2-5|-|TRBD2
CASKASGSETQYF
TGTGCCAGCAAGGCTAGCGGGAGTGAGACCCAGTACTTC
>TRBV27|TRBJ1-3|-|TRBD1
CASSPGQRGNTIYF
TGTGCCAGCAGCCCGGGACAGCGAGGAAACACCATATATTTT
>TRBV7-9|TRBJ2-7|-|TRBD1
CASSLGYGQVGQYF
TGTGCCAGCAGCTTGGGGTATGGACAGGTAGGGCAGTACTTC
>TRBV4-1|TRBJ1-3|-|-
CASSLSVDPTGNTIYF
TGCGCCAGCAGCCTCTCCGTGGACCCTACTGGAAACACCATATATTTT
>TRBV2|TRBJ2-7|-|TRBD2
CASSGGGEQYF
TGTGCCAGCAGTGGGGGGGGCGAGCAGTACTTC
>TRBV27|TRBJ2-7|-|-
CASSLDRSHEQYF
TGTGCCAGCAGCCTTGACAGGAGCCACGAGCAGTACTTC
>TRBV6-6|TRBJ2-7|-|-
CASRGYEQYF
TGTGCCAGCAGGGGCTACGAGCAGTACTTC
>TRBV19|TRBJ2-7|-|TRBD1
CASSSRDRVTYEQYF
TGTGCCAGTAGTTCCCGGGACAGGGTTACGTACGAGCAGTACTTC
>TRBV7-2|TRBJ2-1|-|-
CASSLPWTVYNEQFF
TGTGCCAGCAGCTTACCCTGGACCGTTTACAATGAGCAGTTCTTC
>TRBV4-1|TRBJ2-7|-|-
CASSREPGGEQYF
TGCGCCAGCAGCCGCGAGCCTGGGGGCGAGCAGTACTTC
>TRBV6-6|TRBJ1-1|-|-
CASGVAEAFF
TGTGCCAGCGGAGTGGCTGAAGCTTTCTTT
>TRBV19|TRBJ2-5|-|-
CASSWGAQGRPQETQYF
TGTGCCAGTAGCTGGGGGGCACAGGGGCGCCCTCAAGAGACCCAGTACTTC
>TRBV14|TRBJ2-7|-|TRBD1
CASSQGVGTGLHEQYF
TGTGCCAGCAGCCAAGGGGTCGGGACAGGGCTACACGAGCAGTACTTC
>TRBV27|TRBJ1-2|-|TRBD1
CASSSGTEDYGYTF
TGTGCCAGCAGTTCCGGGACAGAAGACTATGGCTACACCTTC
>TRBV4-1|TRBJ2-1|-|-
CASSQDPAYNEQFF
TGCGCCAGCAGCCAAGACCCTGCTTACAATGAGCAGTTCTTC
>TRBV19|TRBJ2-1|-|-
CASSRDYNEQFF
TGTGCCAGTAGTCGGGACTACAATGAGCAGTTCTTC
>TRBV7-3|TRBJ2-3|-|-
CASSLMASDTQYF
TGTGCCAGCAGCTTAATGGCGTCTGATACGCAGTATTTT
>TRBV4-2|TRBJ2-5|once|-
CASSQDLAGHSYQETQYF
TGTGCCAGCAGCCAAGATTTGGCGGGACATTCGTACCAAGAGACCCAGTACTTC
>TRBV4-3|TRBJ2-1|-|TRBD2
CASSFFFVTSGSLNEQFF
TGCGCCAGCAGCTTTTTCTTCGTGACTAGCGGGAGTCTGAATGAGCAGTTCTTC
>TRBV5-1|TRBJ2-2|once|TRBD1
CASSLSQGAGTGELFF
TGCGCCAGCAGCTTGTCACAGGGGGCCGGCACCGGGGAGCTGTTTTTT
>TRBV7-2|TRBJ2-5|-|-
CASRQGQETQYF
TGTGCCAGCAGACAGGGTCAAGAGACCCAGTACTTC
>TRBV29-1|TRBJ2-5|-|-
CSQKYQETQYF
TGCAGTCAGAAGTACCAAGAGACCCAGTACTTC
>TRBV7-9|TRBJ2-7|-|TRBD2
CASSPPGLASEQYF
TGTGCCAGCAGCCCGCCCGGACTAGCCAGCGAGCAGTACTTC
>TRBV6-6|TRBJ1-2|-|TRBD1
CASSPGGGYTF
TGTGCCAGCAGTCCAGGGGGTGGCTACACCTTC
>TRBV5-6|TRBJ2-5|-|-
CASSLAYRTQYF
TGTGCCAGCAGCCTTGCCTACAGGACCCAGTACTTC
>TRBV10-2|TRBJ2-4|-|-
CASSESGQPVPLDKNIQYF
TGCGCCAGCAGTGAGTCAGGGCAGCCCGTCCCTCTAGACAAAAACATTCAGTACTTC
>TRBV27|TRBJ2-7|-|-
CASSYRGSNEQYF
TGTGCCAGCAGTTACCGGGGGAGCAACGAGCAGTACTTC
>TRBV19|TRBJ2-1|-|TRBD2
CASSIVASGSRDNEQFF
TGTGCCAGTAGTATAGTTGCTAGCGGGAGTCGGGACAATGAGCAGTTCTTC
>TRBV6-6|TRBJ2-1|once|-
CASSAGNEQFF
TGTGCCAGCAGCGCCGGCAATGAGCAGTTCTTC
>TRBV11-3|TRBJ2-2|-|TRBD2
CASSLGGGSSNGELFF
TGTGCCAGCAGCTTAGGCGGCGGGAGCTCGAACGGGGAGCTGTTTTTT